The sequence of this T cell receptor (beta chain) was determined in a study of blood T cell repertoires in COVID-19. Turning to the study itself: Collection of acute and convalescent COVID-19 samples took place in the United States, Italy and Spain. Sources were T cells, B-cell-depleted T cells, or PBMCs; the material itself was cDNA or gDNA.

Original handling: Reference gene primer amplification gave estimated nucleated cell counts. The method was immunoSEQ multiplex PCR; TCRdb's version includes in-frame clones alone and lacks a portion of them. The DNA was the basis for D and trimming; V, J and clone size are from that table. The table records 90,000 to 130,000 clones, approximately 68% of them present only once. V lost 3 bases, J lost 4 bases, and 12 bases lay in between. CDR3 length: 13 residues. CDR1 is SQVTM, CDR2 ANQGSEA, per germline. What was sequenced was peripheral blood. This clonotype was obtained from a woman aged 60-70 years with acute or convalescent COVID-19. The V and J genes are TRBV29-1 and TRBJ1-1; TRBD1 might be the D (5 bases). The CDR3 coding sequence is TGCAGCGTTGATAACGGCCAGGGCACTGAAGCTTTCTTT. Its translation: CSVDNGQGTEAFF.